The 9 T cell receptor beta chains presented below share a single source sample, sequenced in a study of T-cell memory formation after mild COVID-19. TCRdb processed the 5' RACE reads anew with MiXCR; each CDR3 protein has one entry. The sample carries about 560,000 distinct CDR3 sequences, 17% recorded once. The specimen sequenced was PBMCs or a T cell subset sorted from them (not recorded which). All receptors come from an adult woman who had mild COVID-19 (a few samples of this study predate the infection). Cell type and time point are not known.

The table lists this clonotype with a count of one. The chain recombines TRBV11-3 with TRBJ1-6, with 7 positions matching TRBD1. The CDR3 is made up of 14 amino acids. The ends lost 0 bases at V and 9 bases at J; junction bases unmatched: 2. Germline CDR1 and CDR2: SGHNT and YENEEA. Here the CDR3 DNA reads TGTGCCAGCAGCTTAGAAGGGGGCAGTTCACCCCTCCACTTT. It is translated as CASSLEGGSSPLHF. The complete variable domain, with remaining parts taken from reference TRBV11-3 and TRBJ1-6, reads EAGVVQSPRYKIIEKKQPVAFWCNPISGHNTLYWYLQNLGQGPELLIRYENEEAVDDSQLPKDRFSAERLKGVDSTLKIQPAELGDSAVYLCASSLEGGSSPLHFGNGTRLTVT.

In its sample, this clonotype was seen once. The chain carries TRBV24-1 and TRBJ2-1; D ambiguous. There are 15 residues in the CDR3. Trimming pared 4 bases from V and 6 bases from J, leaving 15 bases between. The V gene's germline CDR1 is KGHDR and CDR2 SFDVKD. The CDR3 DNA follows: TGTGCCACCAGTGAACAAAAGGTTCGGGCCAATGAGCAGTTCTTC. It is translated as CATSEQKVRANEQFF.

This clonotype was seen many times. The chain employs TRBV24-1 and TRBJ1-5; TRBD1 might be the D (6 bases). Germline V gene data show CDR1 as KGHDR and CDR2 as SFDVKD. The V and J ends lost 5 bases and 2 bases respectively, with 9 bases between them. The CDR3 contains 14 residues. CDR3 in DNA: TGTGCCACCAGTGCACAGGGAGGCAATCAGCCCCAGCATTTT. This sequence encodes CATSAQGGNQPQHF.

This clonotype was seen more than once but under ten times. V and J are TRBV2 and TRBJ2-2; D not certain. With 6 bases removed from V and 8 bases from J, the gap between germline ends came to 16 bases. Per germline, CDR1 SNHLY and CDR2 FYNNEI. The CDR3 is made up of 14 amino acids. This chain's CDR3 is CASSFAQVVGELFF. In DNA form, the CDR3 reads TGTGCCAGCAGCTTTGCCCAGGTAGTTGGGGAGCTGTTTTTT. The variable domain in full, completed from reference TRBV2 and TRBJ2-2, reads EPEVTQTPSHQVTQMGQEVILRCVPISNHLYFYWYRQILGQKVEFLVSFYNNEISEKSEIFDDQFSVERPDGSNFTLKIRSTKLEDSAMYFCASSFAQVVGELFFGEGSRLTVL.

Only a few counts were recorded for this clonotype. V usage is TRBV7-9 and J usage is TRBJ1-1, with TRBD1 identical over 9 bases. The CDR3 extends over 12 amino acids. Germline trimming cut 4 bases from V and 8 bases from J; bases unmatched to any gene: 2. Germline CDR1 is SEHNR and CDR2 is FQNEAQ (reference sequence). The CDR3 sequence is CASSSGTGEAFF. The CDR3 DNA reads TGTGCCAGCAGCTCCGGGACAGGGGAAGCTTTCTTT. The variable domain in full, completed from reference TRBV7-9 and TRBJ1-1, reads DTGVSQNPRHKITKRGQNVTFRCDPISEHNRLYWYRQTLGQGPEFLTYFQNEAQLEKSRLLSDRFSAERPKGSFSTLEIQRTEQGDSAMYLCASSSGTGEAFFGQGTRLTVV.

This clonotype occurred many times. This chain links TRBV7-3 with TRBJ1-5; the D gene is possibly TRBD1 (6 bases). This CDR3 has 19 residues. Per the germline V gene, CDR1 is SGHTA and CDR2 is FQGTGA. V was trimmed by 3 bases and J by 7 bases, leaving 28 bases between them. Here the CDR3 reads CASSLAVQGKPSYRQPQHF. The CDR3, as DNA: TGTGCCAGCAGCTTGGCCGTCCAGGGGAAACCCTCATATAGGCAGCCCCAGCATTTT.

The chain carries TRBV5-4 and TRBJ2-7, with 10 bases fitting TRBD2. The CDR3 spans 15 residues. Trimming removed 4 bases from V and 2 bases from J; junction bases left unmatched: 6. The germline gives CDR1 SGHNT, CDR2 YYREEE (reference sequence). The CDR3 nucleotides read TGTGCCAGCAGCAATAGCGGGGGGTCTCCCTACGAGCAGTACTTC. Translation gives CASSNSGGSPYEQYF.

The chain has TRBV5-5 and TRBJ1-1; D is ambiguous. The V end lost 0 bases, the J end lost 1 base, and 7 bases lay between the germline ends. There are 14 residues in the CDR3. Looked up from germline, CDR1 is SGHKS and CDR2 is YYEKEE (reference sequence). The CDR3 here is CASSLGVRNTEAFF. CDR3 DNA sequence: TGTGCCAGCAGCTTGGGCGTCAGGAACACTGAAGCTTTCTTT.

This sequence joins TRBV20-1 and TRBJ2-6; no clear D gene. V lost 3 bases to trimming and J lost 1 base, with 7 bases between them. Germline CDR1 is DFQATT and CDR2 is SNEGSKA (reference sequence). The CDR3 sequence is 14 residues long. CDR3 coding DNA: TGCAGTGCTAGGGGGTTTTCTGGGGCCAACGTCCTGACTTTC. This gives the protein CSARGFSGANVLTF.